A selection of T cell receptor beta chains follows, all from one sample in a study of cytomegalovirus exposure and HLA in healthy donors. Measured with immunoSEQ multiplex PCR; TCRdb has only the in-frame clones, and not every one. The profile shows under 200,000 clones, 80% to 85% of them singletons. Sequencing input: PBMCs. Source of these receptors: a human donor in good health. Both conserved end residues are part of each CDR3. A D gene is named only where the DNA matches it firmly. Rows give clone size only sometimes, using once, few, many, or a class for an expanded clone.

clone size: .
V gene: TRBV10-3
D gene: .
J gene: TRBJ1-4
CDR3 protein: CAISESSDEKLFF
CDR3 DNA: TGTGCCATCAGTGAGTCGAGCGATGAAAAACTGTTTTTT

clone size: .
V gene: TRBV27
D gene: .
J gene: TRBJ2-1
CDR3 protein: CASTPGIRSSYNEQFF
CDR3 DNA: TGTGCCAGCACGCCCGGGATCCGGAGCTCCTACAATGAGCAGTTCTTC

clone size: once
V gene: TRBV6-5
D gene: .
J gene: TRBJ1-6
CDR3 protein: CASSRQTVNSPLHF
CDR3 DNA: TGTGCCAGCAGCAGACAGACGGTTAATTCACCCCTCCACTTT

clone size: .
V gene: TRBV11-2
D gene: .
J gene: TRBJ1-1
CDR3 protein: CASSRVLGGTEAFF
CDR3 DNA: TGTGCCAGCAGCCGAGTCCTCGGGGGTACTGAAGCTTTCTTT

clone size: .
V gene: TRBV29-1
D gene: TRBD1
J gene: TRBJ1-2
CDR3 protein: CSVGDRDYGYTF
CDR3 DNA: TGCAGCGTGGGGGACAGAGACTATGGCTACACCTTC

clone size: few
V gene: TRBV25-1
D gene: TRBD1
J gene: TRBJ2-7
CDR3 protein: CASSDRDRGLEQYF
CDR3 DNA: TGTGCCAGCAGTGACCGGGACAGGGGGCTGGAGCAGTACTTC

clone size: .
V gene: TRBV7-8
D gene: .
J gene: TRBJ1-1
CDR3 protein: CASSLDGTGGTEAFF
CDR3 DNA: TGTGCCAGCAGCTTAGACGGGACGGGGGGGACTGAAGCTTTCTTT

clone size: .
V gene: TRBV27
D gene: .
J gene: TRBJ2-2
CDR3 protein: CASSFGLLNTGELFF
CDR3 DNA: TGTGCCAGCAGTTTTGGACTTCTCAACACCGGGGAGCTGTTTTTT

clone size: .
V gene: TRBV5-6
D gene: TRBD1
J gene: TRBJ1-2
CDR3 protein: CASSPGTDHYGYTF
CDR3 DNA: TGTGCCAGCAGCCCCGGGACAGACCACTATGGCTACACCTTC

clone size: .
V gene: TRBV19
D gene: .
J gene: TRBJ1-5
CDR3 protein: CASSLDSFNQPQHF
CDR3 DNA: TGTGCCAGTAGCCTCGACAGCTTCAATCAGCCCCAGCATTTT

clone size: .
V gene: TRBV7-7
D gene: .
J gene: TRBJ1-6
CDR3 protein: CASSWGGGRGDSPLHF
CDR3 DNA: TGTGCTAGCAGCTGGGGGGGAGGGAGGGGGGATTCACCCCTCCACTTT

clone size: .
V gene: TRBV27
D gene: TRBD1
J gene: TRBJ2-7
CDR3 protein: CASSLGQGAISSYEQYF
CDR3 DNA: TGTGCCAGCAGTTTGGGACAGGGGGCGATCAGCTCCTACGAGCAGTACTTC

clone size: .
V gene: TRBV7-2
D gene: .
J gene: TRBJ1-5
CDR3 protein: CASSLSVLGNQPQHF
CDR3 DNA: TGTGCCAGCAGCTTATCGGTTTTGGGCAATCAGCCCCAGCATTTT

clone size: .
V gene: TRBV6-5
D gene: .
J gene: TRBJ2-3
CDR3 protein: CASSLLDTQYF
CDR3 DNA: TGTGCCAGCAGCCTCTTAGATACGCAGTATTTT

clone size: few
V gene: TRBV19
D gene: .
J gene: TRBJ1-2
CDR3 protein: CASSIGAVPIYGYTF
CDR3 DNA: TGTGCCAGTAGTATTGGTGCGGTCCCGATCTATGGCTACACCTTC

clone size: .
V gene: TRBV5-6
D gene: .
J gene: TRBJ1-2
CDR3 protein: CASSPRGAGPYGYTF
CDR3 DNA: TGTGCCAGCAGCCCCCGCGGGGCAGGGCCCTATGGCTACACCTTC

clone size: .
V gene: TRBV14
D gene: .
J gene: TRBJ1-1
CDR3 protein: CASSHIPGINTEAFF
CDR3 DNA: TGTGCCAGCAGCCACATCCCGGGGATTAACACTGAAGCTTTCTTT

clone size: .
V gene: TRBV6-1
D gene: .
J gene: TRBJ1-2
CDR3 protein: CASSEGQNANYGYTF
CDR3 DNA: TGTGCCAGCAGTGAAGGACAGAATGCTAACTATGGCTACACCTTC

clone size: .
V gene: TRBV7-8
D gene: .
J gene: TRBJ2-2
CDR3 protein: CASSLRASELGELFF
CDR3 DNA: TGTGCCAGCAGCTTAAGGGCTAGCGAGCTCGGGGAGCTGTTTTTT

clone size: .
V gene: TRBV2
D gene: TRBD1
J gene: TRBJ1-2
CDR3 protein: CASSEMTGGSYGYTF
CDR3 DNA: TGTGCCAGCAGTGAAATGACAGGGGGTAGCTATGGCTACACCTTC

clone size: .
V gene: TRBV4-3
D gene: .
J gene: TRBJ2-1
CDR3 protein: CASSRGNEQFF
CDR3 DNA: TGCGCCAGCAGCAGGGGGAATGAGCAGTTCTTC

clone size: .
V gene: TRBV19
D gene: TRBD1
J gene: TRBJ1-5
CDR3 protein: CASSSGQGGMAQHF
CDR3 DNA: TGTGCCAGTAGTTCCGGACAGGGGGGAATGGCCCAGCATTTT

clone size: .
V gene: TRBV5-6
D gene: TRBD1
J gene: TRBJ1-1
CDR3 protein: CATGTGDTEAFF
CDR3 DNA: TGTGCCACCGGGACAGGCGACACTGAAGCTTTCTTT

clone size: .
V gene: TRBV5-1
D gene: .
J gene: TRBJ1-4
CDR3 protein: CASSLTGSPNEKLFF
CDR3 DNA: TGCGCCAGCAGCTTAACAGGGTCCCCTAATGAAAAACTGTTTTTT

clone size: .
V gene: TRBV5-8
D gene: .
J gene: TRBJ1-1
CDR3 protein: CASSFTLVPSGGTEAFF
CDR3 DNA: TGTGCCAGCAGCTTCACCCTAGTGCCTTCGGGGGGGACTGAAGCTTTCTTT

clone size: .
V gene: TRBV5-1
D gene: .
J gene: TRBJ2-2
CDR3 protein: CASSLAGGWIRLTGELFF
CDR3 DNA: TGCGCCAGCAGCTTGGCTGGAGGTTGGATCAGGCTAACCGGGGAGCTGTTTTTT

clone size: .
V gene: TRBV28
D gene: .
J gene: TRBJ2-3
CDR3 protein: CASSAPHGAGNTGTQYF
CDR3 DNA: TGTGCCAGCAGTGCCCCCCACGGGGCGGGGAACACAGGTACGCAGTATTTT

clone size: .
V gene: TRBV7-9
D gene: .
J gene: TRBJ2-3
CDR3 protein: CASSGQSVDTQYF
CDR3 DNA: TGTGCCAGCAGCGGCCAATCCGTAGATACGCAGTATTTT

clone size: .
V gene: TRBV4-2
D gene: TRBD1
J gene: TRBJ1-6
CDR3 protein: CASSPGQGASYNSPLHF
CDR3 DNA: TGTGCCAGCAGCCCGGGACAGGGGGCGTCCTATAATTCACCCCTCCACTTT

clone size: .
V gene: TRBV7-2
D gene: .
J gene: TRBJ2-7
CDR3 protein: CASSRDLTYEQYF
CDR3 DNA: TGTGCCAGCAGCCGAGATTTGACCTACGAGCAGTACTTC

clone size: .
V gene: TRBV6-1
D gene: TRBD1
J gene: TRBJ1-1
CDR3 protein: CASNTQGGAEAFF
CDR3 DNA: TGTGCCAGCAATACACAGGGGGGTGCTGAAGCTTTCTTT

clone size: .
V gene: TRBV7-2
D gene: .
J gene: TRBJ1-1
CDR3 protein: CASSLDGKNTEAFF
CDR3 DNA: TGTGCCAGCAGCTTGGACGGGAAGAACACTGAAGCTTTCTTT

clone size: few
V gene: TRBV11-2
D gene: .
J gene: TRBJ1-1
CDR3 protein: CASSLVSSNTEAFF
CDR3 DNA: TGTGCCAGCAGCTTAGTTAGCTCGAACACTGAAGCTTTCTTT

clone size: .
V gene: TRBV11-3
D gene: TRBD2
J gene: TRBJ2-5
CDR3 protein: CASSLEAGGHRETQYF
CDR3 DNA: TGTGCCAGCAGCTTAGAAGCGGGGGGGCACCGGGAGACCCAGTACTTC

clone size: .
V gene: TRBV27
D gene: .
J gene: TRBJ1-1
CDR3 protein: CASSFEAGNTEAFF
CDR3 DNA: TGTGCCAGCAGTTTCGAGGCGGGGAACACTGAAGCTTTCTTT

clone size: .
V gene: TRBV11-2
D gene: .
J gene: TRBJ2-7
CDR3 protein: CASRGAGSYEQYF
CDR3 DNA: TGTGCCAGCAGGGGCGCTGGGTCGTACGAGCAGTACTTC

clone size: .
V gene: TRBV7-9
D gene: .
J gene: TRBJ1-1
CDR3 protein: CASSLNQGNTEAFF
CDR3 DNA: TGTGCCAGCAGCTTAAACCAGGGGAACACTGAAGCTTTCTTT

clone size: few
V gene: TRBV25-1
D gene: TRBD1
J gene: TRBJ1-4
CDR3 protein: CASRQGAGEKLFF
CDR3 DNA: TGTGCCAGCAGACAGGGGGCAGGTGAAAAACTGTTTTTT

clone size: .
V gene: TRBV19
D gene: .
J gene: TRBJ2-3
CDR3 protein: CASSTSGFTTDTQYF
CDR3 DNA: TGTGCCAGTAGTACAAGCGGGTTCACCACAGATACGCAGTATTTT

clone size: .
V gene: TRBV28
D gene: .
J gene: TRBJ2-7
CDR3 protein: CASNSQGGAYEQYF
CDR3 DNA: TGTGCCAGCAATTCCCAGGGGGGAGCCTACGAGCAGTACTTC